Sequencing of this T cell receptor beta chain was carried out in a study of Graves' ophthalmopathy and Graves' hyperthyroidism. Whole-study findings and limits: Both an approximately 69% sensitivity and a 72.22% specificity characterized the model's predictions of ophthalmopathy progression. Appearing in blood as well were most expanded thyroid clonotypes above 0.001 frequency.

Out of 7.5 to 10 ml of fresh peripheral blood, PBMCs were obtained. CDR1 is MRHNA, CDR2 SNTAGT, per germline. V was pared by 5 bases and J by 6 bases, with 15 bases of the junction left unmatched. This CDR3 contains 16 residues. This clonotype was recorded at least ten times. The antigen is not known. For repertoire sequencing, the TCR beta CDR3 regions were amplified from RNA transcripts. An opening RT-PCR round employed HTBI primers and preceded a second-round multiplex PCR. MiXCR was run by TCRdb on the multiplex PCR reads, yielding one entry per CDR3 protein. The sample includes 300,000 to 400,000 distinct CDR3 sequences, roughly 17% seen only once; the top ten take more than 9%.

Input material: peripheral blood. The clonotype was recovered from an adult man with Graves' ophthalmopathy. The V call is TRBV6-4, the J call TRBJ2-7; 8 positions match TRBD2. CDR3 sequence: CASSSYAGTRWGEQYF. Here the CDR3 DNA reads TGTGCCAGCAGTTCCTACGCTGGGACTAGGTGGGGCGAGCAGTACTTC.